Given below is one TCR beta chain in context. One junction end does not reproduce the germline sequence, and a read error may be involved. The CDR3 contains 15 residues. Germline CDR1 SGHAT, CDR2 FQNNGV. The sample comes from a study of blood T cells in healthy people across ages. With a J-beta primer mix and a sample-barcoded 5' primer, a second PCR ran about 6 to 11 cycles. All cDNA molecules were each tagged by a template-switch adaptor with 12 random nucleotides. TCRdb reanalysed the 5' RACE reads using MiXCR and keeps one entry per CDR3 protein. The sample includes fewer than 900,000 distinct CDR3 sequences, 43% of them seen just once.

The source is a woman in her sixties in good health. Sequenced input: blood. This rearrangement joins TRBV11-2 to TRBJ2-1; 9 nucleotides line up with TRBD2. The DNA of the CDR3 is TGTGCCAGCAGCTTAGTTAGCGGGGGATACAATGAGCTGTTCTTC. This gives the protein CASSLVSGGYNELFF.